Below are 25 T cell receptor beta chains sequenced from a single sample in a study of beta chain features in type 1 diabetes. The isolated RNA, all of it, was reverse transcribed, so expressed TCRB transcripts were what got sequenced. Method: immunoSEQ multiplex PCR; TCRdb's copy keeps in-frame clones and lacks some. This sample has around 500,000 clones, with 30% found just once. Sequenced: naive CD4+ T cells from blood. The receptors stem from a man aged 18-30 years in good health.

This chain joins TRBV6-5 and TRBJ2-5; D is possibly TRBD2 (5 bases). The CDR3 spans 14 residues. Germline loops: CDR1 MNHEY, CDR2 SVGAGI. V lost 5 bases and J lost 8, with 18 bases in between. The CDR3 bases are TGTGCCAGCAGTGAACTACACGGGGTTTTCACCCAGTACTTC. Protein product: CASSELHGVFTQYF.

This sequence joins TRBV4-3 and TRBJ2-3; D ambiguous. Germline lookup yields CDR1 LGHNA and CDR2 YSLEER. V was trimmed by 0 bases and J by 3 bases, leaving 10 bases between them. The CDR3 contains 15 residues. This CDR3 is CASSQEYRATDTQYF. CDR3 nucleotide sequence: TGCGCCAGCAGCCAAGAGTATAGGGCAACAGATACGCAGTATTTT.

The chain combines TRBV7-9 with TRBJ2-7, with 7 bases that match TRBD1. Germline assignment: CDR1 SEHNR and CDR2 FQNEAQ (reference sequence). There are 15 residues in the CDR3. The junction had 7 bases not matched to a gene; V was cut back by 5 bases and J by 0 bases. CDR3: CASSGKGQPSYEQYF. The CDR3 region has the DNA TGTGCCAGCAGCGGAAAGGGACAGCCCTCCTACGAGCAGTACTTC. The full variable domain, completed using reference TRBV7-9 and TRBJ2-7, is DTGVSQNPRHKITKRGQNVTFRCDPISEHNRLYWYRQTLGQGPEFLTYFQNEAQLEKSRLLSDRFSAERPKGSFSTLEIQRTEQGDSAMYLCASSGKGQPSYEQYFGPGTRLTVT.

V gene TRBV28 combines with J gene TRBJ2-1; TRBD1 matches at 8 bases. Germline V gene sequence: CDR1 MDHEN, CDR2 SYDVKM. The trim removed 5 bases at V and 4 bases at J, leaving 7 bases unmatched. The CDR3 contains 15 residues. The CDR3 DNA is TGTGCCAGCAGTACGACAGGGGCCCTGTACAATGAGCAGTTCTTC. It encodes CASSTTGALYNEQFF.

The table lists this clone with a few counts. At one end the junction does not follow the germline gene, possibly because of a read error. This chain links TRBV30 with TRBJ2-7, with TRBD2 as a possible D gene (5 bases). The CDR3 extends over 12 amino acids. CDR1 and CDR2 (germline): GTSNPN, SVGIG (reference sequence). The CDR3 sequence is CAWSALAGERYF. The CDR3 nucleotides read TGTGCCTGGAGTGCCCTCGCTGGGGAGCGGTACTTC.

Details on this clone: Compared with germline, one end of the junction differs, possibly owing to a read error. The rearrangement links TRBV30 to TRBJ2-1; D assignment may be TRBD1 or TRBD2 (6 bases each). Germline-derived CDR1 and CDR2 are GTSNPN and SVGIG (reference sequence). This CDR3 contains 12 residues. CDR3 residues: CAWARPNGGAIF. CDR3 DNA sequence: TGTGCCTGGGCACGTCCTAACGGGGGCGCGATCTTC.

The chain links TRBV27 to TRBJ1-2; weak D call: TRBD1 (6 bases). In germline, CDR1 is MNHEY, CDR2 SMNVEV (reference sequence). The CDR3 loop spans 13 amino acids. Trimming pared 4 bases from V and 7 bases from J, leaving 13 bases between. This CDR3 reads CASSSNRDTGYTF. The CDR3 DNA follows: TGTGCCAGCAGTTCAAACCGGGACACTGGCTACACCTTC.

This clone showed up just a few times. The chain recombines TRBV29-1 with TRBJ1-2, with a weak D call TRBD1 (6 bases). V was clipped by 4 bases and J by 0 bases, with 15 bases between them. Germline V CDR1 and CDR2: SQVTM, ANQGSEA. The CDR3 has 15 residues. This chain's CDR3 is CSVGVSPGANYGYTF. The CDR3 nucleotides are TGCAGCGTTGGCGTCAGCCCAGGGGCTAACTATGGCTACACCTTC.

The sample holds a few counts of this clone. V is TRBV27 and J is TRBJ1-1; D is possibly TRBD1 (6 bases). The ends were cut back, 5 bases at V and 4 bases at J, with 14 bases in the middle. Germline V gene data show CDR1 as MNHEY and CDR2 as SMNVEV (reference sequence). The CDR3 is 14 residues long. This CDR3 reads CASSNRVGRTEAFF. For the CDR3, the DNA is TGTGCCAGCAGTAACAGGGTGGGACGCACTGAAGCTTTCTTT.

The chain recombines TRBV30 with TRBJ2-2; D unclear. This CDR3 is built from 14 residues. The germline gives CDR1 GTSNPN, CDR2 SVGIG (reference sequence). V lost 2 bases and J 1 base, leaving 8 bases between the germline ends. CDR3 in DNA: TGTGCCTGGAGTCTTTCGATGAACACCGGGGAGCTGTTTTTT. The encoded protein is CAWSLSMNTGELFF.

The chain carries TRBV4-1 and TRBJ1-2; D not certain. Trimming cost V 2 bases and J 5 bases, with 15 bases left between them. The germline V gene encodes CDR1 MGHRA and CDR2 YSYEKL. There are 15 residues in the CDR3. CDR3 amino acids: CASSQFGRAGYGYTF. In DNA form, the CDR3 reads TGCGCCAGCAGCCAATTCGGGCGGGCTGGGTATGGCTACACCTTC.

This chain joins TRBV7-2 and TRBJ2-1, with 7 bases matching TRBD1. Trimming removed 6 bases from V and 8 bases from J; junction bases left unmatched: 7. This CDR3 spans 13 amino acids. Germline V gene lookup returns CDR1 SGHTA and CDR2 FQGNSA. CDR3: CASSRLDRDEQFF. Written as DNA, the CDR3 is TGTGCCAGCAGTCGTCTTGACAGGGATGAGCAGTTCTTC.

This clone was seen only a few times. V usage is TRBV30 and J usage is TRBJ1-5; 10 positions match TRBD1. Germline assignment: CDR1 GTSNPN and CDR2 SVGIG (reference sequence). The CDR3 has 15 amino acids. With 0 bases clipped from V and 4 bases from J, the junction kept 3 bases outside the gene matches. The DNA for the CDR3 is TGTGCCTGGAGTGTACGGGACAGGGGAAATCAGCCCCAGCATTTT. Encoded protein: CAWSVRDRGNQPQHF.

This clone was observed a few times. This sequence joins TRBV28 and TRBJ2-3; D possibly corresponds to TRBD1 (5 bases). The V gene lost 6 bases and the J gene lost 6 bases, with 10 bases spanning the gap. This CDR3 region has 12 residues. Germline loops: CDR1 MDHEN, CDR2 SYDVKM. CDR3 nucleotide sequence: TGTGCCAGCAGGACCAGGGTGGATACGCAGTATTTT. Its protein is CASRTRVDTQYF.

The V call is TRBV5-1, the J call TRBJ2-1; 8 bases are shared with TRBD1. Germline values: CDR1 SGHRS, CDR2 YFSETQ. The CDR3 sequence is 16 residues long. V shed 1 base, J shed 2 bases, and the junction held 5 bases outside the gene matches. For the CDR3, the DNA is TGCGCCAGCAGCTTGTCTCCGGACAGGGCCTACAATGAGCAGTTCTTC. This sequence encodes CASSLSPDRAYNEQFF.

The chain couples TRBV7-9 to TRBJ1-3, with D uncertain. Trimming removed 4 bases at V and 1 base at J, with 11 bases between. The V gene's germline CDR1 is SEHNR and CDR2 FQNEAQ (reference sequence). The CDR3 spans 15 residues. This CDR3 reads CASSYRFESGNTIYF. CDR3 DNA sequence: TGTGCCAGCAGCTATAGATTCGAGTCTGGAAACACCATATATTTT. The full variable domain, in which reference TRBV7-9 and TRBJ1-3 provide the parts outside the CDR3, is DTGVSQNPRHKITKRGQNVTFRCDPISEHNRLYWYRQTLGQGPEFLTYFQNEAQLEKSRLLSDRFSAERPKGSFSTLEIQRTEQGDSAMYLCASSYRFESGNTIYFGEGSWLTVV.

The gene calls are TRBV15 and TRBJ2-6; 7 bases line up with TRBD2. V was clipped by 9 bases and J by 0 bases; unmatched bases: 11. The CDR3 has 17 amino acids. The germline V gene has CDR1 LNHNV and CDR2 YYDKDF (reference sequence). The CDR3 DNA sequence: TGTGCCACGAACCCCGGGACTACGAGCTCTGGGGCCAACGTCCTGACTTTC. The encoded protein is CATNPGTTSSGANVLTF. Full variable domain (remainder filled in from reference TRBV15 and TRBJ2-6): DAMVIQNPRYQVTQFGKPVTLSCSQTLNHNVMYWYQQKSSQAPKLLFHYYDKDFNNEADTPDNFQSRRPNTSFCFLDIRSPGLGDTAMYLCATNPGTTSSGANVLTFGAGSRLTVL.

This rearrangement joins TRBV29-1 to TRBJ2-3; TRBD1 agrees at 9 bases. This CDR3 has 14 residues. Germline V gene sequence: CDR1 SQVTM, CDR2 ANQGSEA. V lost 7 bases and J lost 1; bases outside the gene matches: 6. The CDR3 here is CSAVTGGGTDTQYF. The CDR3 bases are TGCAGCGCCGTGACAGGGGGAGGCACAGATACGCAGTATTTT.

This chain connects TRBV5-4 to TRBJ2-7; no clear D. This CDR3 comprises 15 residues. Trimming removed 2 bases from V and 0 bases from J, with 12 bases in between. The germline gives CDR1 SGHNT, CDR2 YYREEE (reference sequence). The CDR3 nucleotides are TGTGCCAGCAGCTTAAGCCCCTTGTCCTCCTACGAGCAGTACTTC. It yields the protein CASSLSPLSSYEQYF. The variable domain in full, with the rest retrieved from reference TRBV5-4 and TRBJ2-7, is ETGVTQSPTHLIKTRGQQVTLRCSSQSGHNTVSWYQQALGQGPQFIFQYYREEENGRGNFPPRFSGLQFPNYSSELNVNALELDDSALYLCASSLSPLSSYEQYFGPGTRLTVT.

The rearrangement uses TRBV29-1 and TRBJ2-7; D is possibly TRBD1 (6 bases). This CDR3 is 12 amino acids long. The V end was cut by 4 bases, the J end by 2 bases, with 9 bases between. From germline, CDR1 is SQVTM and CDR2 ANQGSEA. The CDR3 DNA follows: TGCAGCGTTGGTTGGACAGCCTACGAGCAGTACTTC. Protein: CSVGWTAYEQYF.

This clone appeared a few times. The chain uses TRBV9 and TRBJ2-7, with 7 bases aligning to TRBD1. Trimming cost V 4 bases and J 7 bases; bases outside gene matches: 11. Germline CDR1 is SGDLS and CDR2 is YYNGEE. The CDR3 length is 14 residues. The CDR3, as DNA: TGTGCCAGCAGCCCACGGGACAGCTCGGGGGAGCAGTACTTC. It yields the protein CASSPRDSSGEQYF.

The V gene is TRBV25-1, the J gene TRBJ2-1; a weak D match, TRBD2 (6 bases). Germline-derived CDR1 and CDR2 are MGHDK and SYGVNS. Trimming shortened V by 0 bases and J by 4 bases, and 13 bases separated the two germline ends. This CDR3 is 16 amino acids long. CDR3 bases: TGTGCCAGCAGTGAATATGGGAGGTACCTTTACAATGAGCAGTTCTTC. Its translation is CASSEYGRYLYNEQFF.

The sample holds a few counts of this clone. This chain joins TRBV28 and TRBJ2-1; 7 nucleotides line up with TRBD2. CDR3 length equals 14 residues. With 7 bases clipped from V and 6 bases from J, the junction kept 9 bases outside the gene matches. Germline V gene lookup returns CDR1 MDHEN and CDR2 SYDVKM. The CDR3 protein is CASTRTSLFNEQFF. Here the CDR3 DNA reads TGTGCCAGCACTAGGACTAGTCTCTTCAATGAGCAGTTCTTC.

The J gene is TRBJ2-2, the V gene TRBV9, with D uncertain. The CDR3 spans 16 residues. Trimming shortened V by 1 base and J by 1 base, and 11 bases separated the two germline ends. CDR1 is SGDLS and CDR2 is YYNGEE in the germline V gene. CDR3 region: CASSVSLAMNTGELFF. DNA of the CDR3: TGTGCCAGCAGCGTAAGTTTGGCCATGAACACCGGGGAGCTGTTTTTT.

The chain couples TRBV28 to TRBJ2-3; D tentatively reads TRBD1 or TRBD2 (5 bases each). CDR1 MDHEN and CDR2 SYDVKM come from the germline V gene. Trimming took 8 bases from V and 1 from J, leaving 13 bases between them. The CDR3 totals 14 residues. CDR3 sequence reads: CASLRDPGTDTQYF. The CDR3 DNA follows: TGTGCCAGCCTCCGGGACCCGGGCACAGATACGCAGTATTTT. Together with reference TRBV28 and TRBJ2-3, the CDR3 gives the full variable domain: DVKVTQSSRYLVKRTGEKVFLECVQDMDHENMFWYRQDPGLGLRLIYFSYDVKMKEKGDIPEGYSVSREKKERFSLILESASTNQTSMYLCASLRDPGTDTQYFGPGTRLTVL.